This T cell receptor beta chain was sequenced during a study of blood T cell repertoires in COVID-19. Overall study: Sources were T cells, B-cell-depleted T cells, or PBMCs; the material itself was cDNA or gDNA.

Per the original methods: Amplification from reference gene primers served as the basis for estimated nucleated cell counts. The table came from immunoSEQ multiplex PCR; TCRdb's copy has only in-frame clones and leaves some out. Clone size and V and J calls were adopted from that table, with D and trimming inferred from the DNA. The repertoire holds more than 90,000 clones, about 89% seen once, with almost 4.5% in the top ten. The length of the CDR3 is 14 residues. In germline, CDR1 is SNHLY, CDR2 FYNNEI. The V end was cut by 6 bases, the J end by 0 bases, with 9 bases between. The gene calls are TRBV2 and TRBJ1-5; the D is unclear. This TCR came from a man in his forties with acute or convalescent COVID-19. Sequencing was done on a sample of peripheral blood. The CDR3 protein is CASRLLYSNQPQHF. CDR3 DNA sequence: TGTGCCAGCAGACTCTTGTATAGCAATCAGCCCCAGCATTTT.